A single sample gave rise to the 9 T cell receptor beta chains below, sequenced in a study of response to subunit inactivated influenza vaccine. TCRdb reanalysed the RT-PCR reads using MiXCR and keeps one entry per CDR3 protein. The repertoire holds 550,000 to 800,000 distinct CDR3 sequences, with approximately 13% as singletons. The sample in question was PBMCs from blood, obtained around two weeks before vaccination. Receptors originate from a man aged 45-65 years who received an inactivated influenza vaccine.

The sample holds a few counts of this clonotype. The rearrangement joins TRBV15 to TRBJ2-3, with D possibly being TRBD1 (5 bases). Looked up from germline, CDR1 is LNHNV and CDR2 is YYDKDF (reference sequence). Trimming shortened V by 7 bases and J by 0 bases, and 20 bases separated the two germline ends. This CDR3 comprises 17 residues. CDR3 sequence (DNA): TGTGCCACCACGGACATTTGGACGGAGACTAGCACAGATACGCAGTATTTT. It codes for CATTDIWTETSTDTQYF.

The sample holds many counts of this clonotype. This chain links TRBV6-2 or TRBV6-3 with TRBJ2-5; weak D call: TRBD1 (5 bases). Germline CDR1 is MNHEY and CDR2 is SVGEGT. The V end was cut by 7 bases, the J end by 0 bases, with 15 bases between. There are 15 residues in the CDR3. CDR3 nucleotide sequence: TGTGCCAGCACCCACGAGACAGCCTACCAAGAGACCCAGTACTTC. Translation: CASTHETAYQETQYF.

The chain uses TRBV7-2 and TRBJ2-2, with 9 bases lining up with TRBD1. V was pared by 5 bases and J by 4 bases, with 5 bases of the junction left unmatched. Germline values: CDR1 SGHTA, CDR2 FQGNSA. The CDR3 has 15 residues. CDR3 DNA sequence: TGTGCCAGCAGCAACGGACAGGGGATCACCGGGGAGCTGTTTTTT. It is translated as CASSNGQGITGELFF.

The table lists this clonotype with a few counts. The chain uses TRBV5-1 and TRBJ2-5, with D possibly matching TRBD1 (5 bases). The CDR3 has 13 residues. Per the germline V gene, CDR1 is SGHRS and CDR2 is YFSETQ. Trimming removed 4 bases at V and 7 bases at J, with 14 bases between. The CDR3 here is CASSPRADGTQYF. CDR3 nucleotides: TGCGCCAGCAGCCCCAGGGCCGACGGGACCCAGTACTTC.

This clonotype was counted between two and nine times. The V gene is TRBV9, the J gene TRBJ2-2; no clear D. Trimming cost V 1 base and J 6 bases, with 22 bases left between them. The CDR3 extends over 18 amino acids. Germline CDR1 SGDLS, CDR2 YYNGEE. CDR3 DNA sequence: TGTGCCAGCAGCGTATACCCGCTGGGGTTATCGGGCGCCGGGGAGCTGTTTTTT. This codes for CASSVYPLGLSGAGELFF.

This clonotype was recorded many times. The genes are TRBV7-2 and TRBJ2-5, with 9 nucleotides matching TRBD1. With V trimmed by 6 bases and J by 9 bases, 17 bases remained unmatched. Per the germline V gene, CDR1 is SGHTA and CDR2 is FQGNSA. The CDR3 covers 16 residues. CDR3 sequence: CASSRRGLGDRESQYF. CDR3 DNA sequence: TGTGCCAGCAGTAGAAGGGGGTTAGGGGACAGGGAGTCCCAGTACTTC.

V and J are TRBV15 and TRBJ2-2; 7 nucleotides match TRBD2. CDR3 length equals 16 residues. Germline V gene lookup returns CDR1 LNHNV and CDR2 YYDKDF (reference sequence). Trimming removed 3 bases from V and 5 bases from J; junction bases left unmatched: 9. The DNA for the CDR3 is TGTGCCACCAGCAGCCGCCGGGGGGTGGGGACCGGGGAGCTGTTTTTT. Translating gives CATSSRRGVGTGELFF.

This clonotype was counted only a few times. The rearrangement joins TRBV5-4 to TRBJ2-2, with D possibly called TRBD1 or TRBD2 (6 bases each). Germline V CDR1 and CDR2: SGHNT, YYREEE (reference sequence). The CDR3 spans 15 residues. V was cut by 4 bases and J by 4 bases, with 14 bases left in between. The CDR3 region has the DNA TGTGCCAGCAGCCCCCCCGGAGGGGGCACCGGGGAGCTGTTTTTT. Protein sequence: CASSPPGGGTGELFF. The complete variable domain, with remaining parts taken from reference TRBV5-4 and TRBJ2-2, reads ETGVTQSPTHLIKTRGQQVTLRCSSQSGHNTVSWYQQALGQGPQFIFQYYREEENGRGNFPPRFSGLQFPNYSSELNVNALELDDSALYLCASSPPGGGTGELFFGEGSRLTVL.

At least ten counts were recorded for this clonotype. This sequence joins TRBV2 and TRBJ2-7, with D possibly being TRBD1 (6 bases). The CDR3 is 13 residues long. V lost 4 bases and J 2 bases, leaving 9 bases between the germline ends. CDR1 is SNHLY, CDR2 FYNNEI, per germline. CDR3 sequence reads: CASSGTVPYEQYF. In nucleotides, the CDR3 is TGTGCCAGCAGTGGGACAGTTCCCTACGAGCAGTACTTC.